This T cell receptor beta chain derives from a study of shared clonotypes between healthy human individuals. The protocol was immunoSEQ multiplex PCR, while the TCRdb copy is restricted to in-frame clones and leaves out a portion. The sample has approximately 2.3 million clones; approximately 93% are singletons. Germline loops: CDR1 LGHNA, CDR2 YSLEER. V lost 1 base, J lost 3 bases, and 4 bases lay in between. The CDR3 sequence is 13 residues long. Sequencing was performed on naive CD4+ T cells from PBMCs. The subset: CD45RA+ positively selected. The chain combines TRBV4-3 with TRBJ1-5; D uncertain. The sequence was obtained from a man between 18 and 35 years old in good health. Some clones in this sample may be carry-over from other donors' samples. The CDR3: CASSQAYNQPQHF. DNA of the CDR3: TGCGCCAGCAGCCAAGCGTACAATCAGCCCCAGCATTTT.